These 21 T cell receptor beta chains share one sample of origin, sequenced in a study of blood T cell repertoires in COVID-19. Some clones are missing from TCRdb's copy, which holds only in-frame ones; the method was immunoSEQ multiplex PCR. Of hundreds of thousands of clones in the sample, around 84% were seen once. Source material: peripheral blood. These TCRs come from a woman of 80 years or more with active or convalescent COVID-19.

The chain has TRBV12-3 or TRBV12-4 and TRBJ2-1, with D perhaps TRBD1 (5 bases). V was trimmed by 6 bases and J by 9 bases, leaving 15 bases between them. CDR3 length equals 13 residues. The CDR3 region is CASSPVGVIEQFF. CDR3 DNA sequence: TGTGCCAGCAGCCCGGTAGGGGTTATTGAGCAGTTCTTC.

In nucleotides, the CDR3 is TGTGCCGTCCACAGGGGAGACACCATATATTTT. Its translation is CAVHRGDTIYF. V gene TRBV3-1 (or the pseudogene TRBV3-2) combines with J gene TRBJ1-3, with 7 positions matching TRBD1. The CDR3 is 11 amino acids. J was trimmed by 8 bases and V by 11 bases; bases with no gene match: 6. The V gene's germline CDR1 is LGHDT and CDR2 YNNKEL (reference sequence).

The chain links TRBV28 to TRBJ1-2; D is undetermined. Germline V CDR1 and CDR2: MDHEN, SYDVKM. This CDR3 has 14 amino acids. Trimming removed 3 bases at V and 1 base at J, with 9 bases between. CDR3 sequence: CASSFSRVNYGYTF. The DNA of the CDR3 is TGTGCCAGCAGTTTTTCTCGGGTTAACTATGGCTACACCTTC.

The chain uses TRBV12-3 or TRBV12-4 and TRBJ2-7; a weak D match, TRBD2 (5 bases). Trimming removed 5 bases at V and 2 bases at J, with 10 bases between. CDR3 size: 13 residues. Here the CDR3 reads CASSLTGAYEQYF. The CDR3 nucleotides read TGTGCCAGCAGTCTCACCGGGGCCTACGAGCAGTACTTC.

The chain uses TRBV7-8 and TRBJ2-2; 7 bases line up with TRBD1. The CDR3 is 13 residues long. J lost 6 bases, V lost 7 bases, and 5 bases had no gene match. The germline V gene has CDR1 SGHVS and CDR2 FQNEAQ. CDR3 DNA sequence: TGTGCCAGCACTAGACAGGGTGCCGGGGAGCTGTTTTTT. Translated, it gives CASTRQGAGELFF.

The CDR3 protein is CASSIREITEAFF. DNA of the CDR3: TGTGCCAGTAGTATACGGGAGATCACTGAAGCTTTCTTT. The chain combines TRBV19 with TRBJ1-1; D is unclear. V was clipped by 2 bases and J by 4 bases, with 8 bases between them. The length of the CDR3 is 13 residues. Germline V gene sequence: CDR1 LNHDA, CDR2 SQIVND (reference sequence).

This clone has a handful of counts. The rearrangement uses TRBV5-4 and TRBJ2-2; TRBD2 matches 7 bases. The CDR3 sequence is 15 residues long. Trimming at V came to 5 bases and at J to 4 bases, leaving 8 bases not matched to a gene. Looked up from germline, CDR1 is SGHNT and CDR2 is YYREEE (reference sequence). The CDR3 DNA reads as TGTGCCAGCAGTCGGGGGGTCGACACCACCGGGGAGCTGTTTTTT. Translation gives CASSRGVDTTGELFF.

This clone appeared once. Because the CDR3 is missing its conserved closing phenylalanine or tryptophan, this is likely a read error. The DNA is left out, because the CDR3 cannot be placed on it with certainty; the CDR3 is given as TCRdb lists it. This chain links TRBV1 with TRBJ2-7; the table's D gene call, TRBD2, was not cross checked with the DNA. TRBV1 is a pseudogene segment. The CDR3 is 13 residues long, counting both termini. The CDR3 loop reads CTSSQGTSGGSRS.

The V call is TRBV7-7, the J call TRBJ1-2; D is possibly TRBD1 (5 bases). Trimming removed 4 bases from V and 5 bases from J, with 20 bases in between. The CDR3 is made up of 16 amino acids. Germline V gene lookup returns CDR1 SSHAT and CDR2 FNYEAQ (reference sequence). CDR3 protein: CASSSPPPGGFYGYTF. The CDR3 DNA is TGTGCCAGCAGCTCTCCACCTCCGGGGGGTTTTTATGGCTACACCTTC.

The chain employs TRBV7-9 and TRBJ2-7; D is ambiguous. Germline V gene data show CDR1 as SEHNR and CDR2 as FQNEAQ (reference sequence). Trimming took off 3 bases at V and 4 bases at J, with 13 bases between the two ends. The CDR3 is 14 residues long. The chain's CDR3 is CASSFGRFEYEQYF. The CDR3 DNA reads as TGTGCCAGCAGCTTTGGGCGATTCGAGTACGAGCAGTACTTC.

The DNA of the CDR3 is TGTGCCAGCAGTACCCGACAGGGGGGAGCTTTCTTT. Its translation: CASSTRQGGAFF. The chain is built from TRBV6-5 and TRBJ1-1, with 9 bases lining up with TRBD1. CDR3 length equals 12 residues. V shed 5 bases and J 10 bases; nucleotides not matched to a gene: 5. Germline V gene lookup returns CDR1 MNHEY and CDR2 SVGAGI.

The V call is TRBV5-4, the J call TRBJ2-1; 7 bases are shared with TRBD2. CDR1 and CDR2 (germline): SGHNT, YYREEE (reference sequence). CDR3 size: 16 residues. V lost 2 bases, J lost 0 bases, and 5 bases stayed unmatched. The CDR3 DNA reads TGTGCCAGCAGCTTTCCCGGGAGGTCCTCCTACAATGAGCAGTTCTTC. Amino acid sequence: CASSFPGRSSYNEQFF.

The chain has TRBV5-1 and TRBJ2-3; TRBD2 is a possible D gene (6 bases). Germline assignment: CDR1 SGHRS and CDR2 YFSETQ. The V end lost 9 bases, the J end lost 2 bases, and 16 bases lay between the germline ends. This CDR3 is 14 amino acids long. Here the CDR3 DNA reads TGCGCCACTTCGGACTATCCTGCCACAGATACGCAGTATTTT. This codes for CATSDYPATDTQYF.

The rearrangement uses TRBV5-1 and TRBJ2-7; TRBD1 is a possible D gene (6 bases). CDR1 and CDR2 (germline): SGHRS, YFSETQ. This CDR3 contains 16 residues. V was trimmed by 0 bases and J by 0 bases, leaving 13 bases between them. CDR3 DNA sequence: TGCGCCAGCAGCTTGGGGGACACCACGAGCTCCTACGAGCAGTACTTC. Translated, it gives CASSLGDTTSSYEQYF.

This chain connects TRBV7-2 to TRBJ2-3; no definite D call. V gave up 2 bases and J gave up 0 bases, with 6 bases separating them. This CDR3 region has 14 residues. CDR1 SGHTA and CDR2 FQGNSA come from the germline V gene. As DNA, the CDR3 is TGTGCCAGCAGCTTACACTCTAGCACAGATACGCAGTATTTT. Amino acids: CASSLHSSTDTQYF.

The CDR3 here is CASSLGQGNRSPLHF. CDR3 DNA sequence: TGCGCCAGCAGCTTGGGTCAGGGGAATCGGTCACCCCTCCACTTT. The V call is TRBV5-1, the J call TRBJ1-6; tentatively, D is TRBD1 (6 bases). With 0 bases removed from V and 10 bases from J, the gap between germline ends came to 14 bases. This CDR3 comprises 15 residues. Germline CDR1 SGHRS, CDR2 YFSETQ.

The chain's CDR3 is CASSQTGGWSTEAFF. The CDR3 DNA is TGTGCCAGCAGTCAAACAGGGGGCTGGAGCACTGAAGCTTTCTTT. The chain recombines TRBV7-8 with TRBJ1-1, with 9 bases aligning to TRBD1. The CDR3 is 15 residues long. CDR1 SGHVS and CDR2 FQNEAQ come from the germline V gene. J was trimmed by 4 bases and V by 6 bases; bases with no gene match: 9.

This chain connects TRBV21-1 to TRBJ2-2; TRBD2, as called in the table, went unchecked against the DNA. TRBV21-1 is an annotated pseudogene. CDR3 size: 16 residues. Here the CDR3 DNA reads TGTGCCAGCAGCAACGGGACTAGCGGGGGAATTACGGAGCTGTTTTTT. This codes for CASSNGTSGGITELFF.

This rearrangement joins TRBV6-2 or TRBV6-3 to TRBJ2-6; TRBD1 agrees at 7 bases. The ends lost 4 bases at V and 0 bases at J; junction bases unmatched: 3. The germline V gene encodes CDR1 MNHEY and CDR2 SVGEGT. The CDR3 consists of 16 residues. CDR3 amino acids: CASSLDRLSGANVLTF. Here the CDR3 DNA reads TGTGCCAGCAGTTTGGACAGGCTCTCTGGGGCCAACGTCCTGACTTTC.

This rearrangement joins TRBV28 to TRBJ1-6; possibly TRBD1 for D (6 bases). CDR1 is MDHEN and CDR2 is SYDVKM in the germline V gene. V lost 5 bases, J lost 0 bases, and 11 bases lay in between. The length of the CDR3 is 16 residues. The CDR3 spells CASSADRSSYNSPLHF. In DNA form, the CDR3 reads TGTGCCAGCAGTGCAGACAGGAGCTCCTATAATTCACCCCTCCACTTT.

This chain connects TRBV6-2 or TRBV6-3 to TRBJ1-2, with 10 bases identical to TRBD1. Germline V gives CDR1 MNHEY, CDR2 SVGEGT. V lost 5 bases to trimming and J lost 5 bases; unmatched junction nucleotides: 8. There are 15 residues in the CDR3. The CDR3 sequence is CASSDPGQGRYGYTF. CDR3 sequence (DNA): TGTGCCAGCAGTGACCCGGGACAGGGGCGGTATGGCTACACCTTC.